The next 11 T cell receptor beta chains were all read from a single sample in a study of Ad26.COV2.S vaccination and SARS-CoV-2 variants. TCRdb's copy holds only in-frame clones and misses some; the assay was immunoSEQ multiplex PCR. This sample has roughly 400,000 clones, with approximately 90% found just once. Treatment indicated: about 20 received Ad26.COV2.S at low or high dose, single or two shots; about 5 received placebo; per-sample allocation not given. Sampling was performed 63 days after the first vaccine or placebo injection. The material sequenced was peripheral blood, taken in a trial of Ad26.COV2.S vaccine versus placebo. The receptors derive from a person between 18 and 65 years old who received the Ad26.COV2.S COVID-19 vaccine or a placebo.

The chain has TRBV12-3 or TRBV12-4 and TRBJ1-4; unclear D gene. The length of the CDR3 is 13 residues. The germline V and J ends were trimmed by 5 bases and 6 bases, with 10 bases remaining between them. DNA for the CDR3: TGTGCCAGCAGTCCCTACCGGGATGAAAAACTGTTTTTT. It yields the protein CASSPYRDEKLFF.

The CDR3 is CASSLRTGTGEQFF. CDR3 DNA: TGCGCCAGCAGCTTGCGGACAGGGACCGGCGAGCAGTTCTTC. The V call is TRBV5-1, the J call TRBJ2-1, with TRBD1 matching over 8 bases. J lost 10 bases, V lost 1 base, and 7 bases had no gene match. CDR1 and CDR2 (germline): SGHRS, YFSETQ. The CDR3 is 14 amino acids.

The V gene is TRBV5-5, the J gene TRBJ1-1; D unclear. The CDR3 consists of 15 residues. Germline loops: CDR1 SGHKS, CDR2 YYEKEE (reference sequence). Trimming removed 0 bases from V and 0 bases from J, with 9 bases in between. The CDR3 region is CASSLDLRLNTEAFF. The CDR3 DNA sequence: TGTGCCAGCAGCTTGGACCTGCGTCTGAACACTGAAGCTTTCTTT.

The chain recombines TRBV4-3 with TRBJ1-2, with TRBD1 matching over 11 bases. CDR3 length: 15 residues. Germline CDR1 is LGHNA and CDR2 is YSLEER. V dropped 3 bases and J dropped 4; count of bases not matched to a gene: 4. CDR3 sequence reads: CASSHSGTGGYGYTF. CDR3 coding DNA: TGCGCCAGCAGCCATTCCGGGACAGGGGGCTATGGCTACACCTTC.

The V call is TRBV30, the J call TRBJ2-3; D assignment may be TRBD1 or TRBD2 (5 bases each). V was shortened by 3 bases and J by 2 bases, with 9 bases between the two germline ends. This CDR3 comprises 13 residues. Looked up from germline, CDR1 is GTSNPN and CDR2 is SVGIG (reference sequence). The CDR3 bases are TGTGCCTGGAGGGGGGAGTACACAGATACGCAGTATTTT. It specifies CAWRGEYTDTQYF.

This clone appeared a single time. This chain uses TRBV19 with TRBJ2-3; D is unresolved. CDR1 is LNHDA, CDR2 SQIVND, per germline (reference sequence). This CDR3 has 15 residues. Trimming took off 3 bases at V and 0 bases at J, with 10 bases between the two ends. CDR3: CASSIYRTSTDTQYF. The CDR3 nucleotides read TGTGCCAGTAGTATTTACAGAACTAGCACAGATACGCAGTATTTT.

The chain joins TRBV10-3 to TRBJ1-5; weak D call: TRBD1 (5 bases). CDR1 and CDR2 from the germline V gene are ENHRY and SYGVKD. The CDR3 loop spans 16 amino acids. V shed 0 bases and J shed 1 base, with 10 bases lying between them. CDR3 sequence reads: CAISESAGGSNQPQHF. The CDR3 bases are TGTGCCATCAGTGAGTCCGCGGGGGGAAGCAATCAGCCCCAGCATTTT.

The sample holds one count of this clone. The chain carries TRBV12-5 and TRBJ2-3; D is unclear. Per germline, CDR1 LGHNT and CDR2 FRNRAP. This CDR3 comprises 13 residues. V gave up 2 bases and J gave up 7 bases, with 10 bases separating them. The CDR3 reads CASGLYGWYTQYF. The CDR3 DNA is TGTGCTAGTGGTTTGTATGGTTGGTATACGCAGTATTTT.

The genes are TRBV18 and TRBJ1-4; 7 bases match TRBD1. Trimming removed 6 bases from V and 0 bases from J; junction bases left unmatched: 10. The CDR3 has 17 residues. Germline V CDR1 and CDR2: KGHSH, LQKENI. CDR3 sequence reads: CASSRYDREATNEKLFF. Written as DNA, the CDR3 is TGTGCCAGCTCCCGCTACGACAGGGAAGCAACTAATGAAAAACTGTTTTTT.

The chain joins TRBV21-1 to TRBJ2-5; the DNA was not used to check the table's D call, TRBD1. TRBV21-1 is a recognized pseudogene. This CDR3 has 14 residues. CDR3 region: CASSTRQKQETQYF. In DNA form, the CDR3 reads TGTGCCAGCAGCACCCGACAGAAACAAGAGACCCAGTACTTC.

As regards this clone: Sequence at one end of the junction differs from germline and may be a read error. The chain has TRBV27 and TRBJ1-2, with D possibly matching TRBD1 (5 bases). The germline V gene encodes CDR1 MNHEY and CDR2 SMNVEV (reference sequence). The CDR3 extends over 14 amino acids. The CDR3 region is CASSLSPGFYGYTF. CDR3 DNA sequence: TGTGCCAGCAGCTTATCACCAGGGTTCTATGGCTACACCTTC.